A single sample is the source of the 19 T cell receptor beta chains below, sequenced in a study of T-cell memory formation after mild COVID-19. Via MiXCR, TCRdb re-called the 5' RACE reads, giving one row per CDR3 protein. The table has some 300,000 distinct CDR3 sequences, approximately 22% seen once. The sequenced material came from PBMCs or a T cell subset sorted from them (not recorded which). These receptors all come from a man aged 18 to 35 who had mild COVID-19 (a few samples of this study predate the infection). Cell type and time point are not known.

This clonotype was detected ten times or more. The chain couples TRBV20-1 to TRBJ2-1; unclear D gene. Trimming removed 3 bases at V and 8 bases at J, with 14 bases between. The CDR3 runs to 13 residues. Germline V gene sequence: CDR1 DFQATT, CDR2 SNEGSKA (reference sequence). In DNA, the CDR3 is TGCAGTGCTAGGATCTTAGTTAAGCATGAGCAGTTCTTC. It specifies CSARILVKHEQFF.

The CDR3 region is CASSFLADPPGYEQYF. The CDR3 nucleotides read TGTGCCAGCAGCTTCTTAGCGGATCCCCCAGGTTACGAGCAGTACTTC. V and J are TRBV11-2 and TRBJ2-7; possible D gene TRBD2, 6 bases. V shed 3 bases and J shed 4 bases, with 19 bases lying between them. Germline V gene sequence: CDR1 SGHAT, CDR2 FQNNGV. This CDR3 has 16 residues.

V gene TRBV28 combines with J gene TRBJ2-3; either TRBD1 or TRBD2 may supply D (6 bases each). The CDR3 loop spans 15 amino acids. Deletions cut 1 base from V and 5 bases from J, with 13 bases between. Germline-derived CDR1 and CDR2 are MDHEN and SYDVKM. The CDR3 region is CASSLSGGPGDTQYF. The CDR3 DNA sequence: TGTGCCAGCAGTTTATCCGGGGGCCCGGGAGATACGCAGTATTTT.

This clonotype came up a few times. This chain connects TRBV20-1 to TRBJ1-5; 9 positions agree with TRBD1. CDR1 is DFQATT and CDR2 is SNEGSKA in the germline V gene (reference sequence). V was clipped by 1 base and J by 9 bases; unmatched bases: 4. This CDR3 comprises 13 residues. The CDR3 loop is CSARGGTGRPQHF. CDR3 coding DNA: TGCAGTGCTAGAGGGGGGACAGGGCGGCCCCAGCATTTT.

This clonotype was found a few times. The chain couples TRBV28 to TRBJ2-5; TRBD2 agrees at 8 bases. Losses at the gene ends were 2 bases for V and 5 bases for J; bases not matched to a gene: 7. The germline CDR1 and CDR2 sequences are MDHEN and SYDVKM. The CDR3 consists of 15 residues. CDR3 sequence (DNA): TGTGCCAGCAGTTTAATCGGGGGGGCTTGGGAGACCCAGTACTTC. Translating gives CASSLIGGAWETQYF. Full variable domain (rest looked up from reference TRBV28 and TRBJ2-5): DVKVTQSSRYLVKRTGEKVFLECVQDMDHENMFWYRQDPGLGLRLIYFSYDVKMKEKGDIPEGYSVSREKKERFSLILESASTNQTSMYLCASSLIGGAWETQYFGPGTRLLVL.

This clonotype appeared a few times. The chain is built from TRBV10-3 and TRBJ1-1; D unresolved. Germline V gene sequence: CDR1 ENHRY, CDR2 SYGVKD. V was shortened by 1 base and J by 0 bases, with 9 bases between the two germline ends. CDR3 length: 15 amino acids. The CDR3 reads CAISEFSEMNTEAFF. CDR3 DNA: TGTGCCATCAGTGAGTTCTCAGAGATGAACACTGAAGCTTTCTTT.

The chain recombines TRBV2 with TRBJ1-1, with no clear D. V shed 3 bases and J shed 3 bases, with 11 bases lying between them. This CDR3 has 14 residues. From germline, CDR1 is SNHLY and CDR2 FYNNEI. The CDR3, as DNA: TGTGCCAGCAGTGACAAACGGTGGGACACTGAAGCTTTCTTT. Residues: CASSDKRWDTEAFF.

This clonotype was detected ten times or more. CDR3 sequence reads: CASSFRDRAPFF. The CDR3 DNA follows: TGTGCCAGCAGCTTCCGAGATCGGGCGCCATTCTTC. The chain is built from TRBV5-6 and TRBJ2-1; D gene unclear. Germline loops: CDR1 SGHDT, CDR2 YYEEEE. The CDR3 consists of 12 residues. V lost 2 bases, J lost 16 bases, and 16 bases lay in between.

This clonotype has a handful of counts. The chain is built from TRBV9 and TRBJ2-3; D possibly uses TRBD1 or TRBD2 (5 bases each). Trimming left V 3 bases short and J 0 bases short, with 11 bases between. The CDR3 runs to 15 residues. In germline, CDR1 is SGDLS, CDR2 YYNGEE. The CDR3 nucleotides read TGTGCCAGCAGCGCTCCGGGACGGAGCACAGATACGCAGTATTTT. This gives the protein CASSAPGRSTDTQYF.

The chain employs TRBV9 and TRBJ2-1, with D maybe TRBD1 (6 bases). CDR3 length: 15 residues. Germline values: CDR1 SGDLS, CDR2 YYNGEE. Trimming stripped 4 bases from V and 0 bases from J, with 11 bases between. The DNA for the CDR3 is TGTGCCAGCAGCAGACAGGCAAGCTCCTACAATGAGCAGTTCTTC. The encoded protein is CASSRQASSYNEQFF.

The chain uses TRBV7-2 and TRBJ2-2, with TRBD2 matching 8 bases. The length of the CDR3 is 14 residues. Germline trimming cut 3 bases from V and 7 bases from J; bases unmatched to any gene: 4. Germline V gives CDR1 SGHTA, CDR2 FQGNSA. CDR3 loop: CASSFRGGFGELFF. CDR3 DNA: TGTGCCAGCAGCTTTCGGGGGGGATTCGGGGAGCTGTTTTTT.

This clonotype was picked up a small number of times. In DNA, the CDR3 is TGTGCCAGCAGTTTATATCCGCCAAACTATGGCTACACCTTC. Encoded protein: CASSLYPPNYGYTF. This sequence joins TRBV12-3 or TRBV12-4 and TRBJ1-2; no reliable D call. The CDR3 has 14 residues. Trimming took 2 bases from V and 2 from J, leaving 9 bases between them.

In this sample, this clonotype turned up a few times. The DNA of the CDR3 is TGTGCCAGCAGCGGGTCATGGGTAGGGGAGACCCAGTACTTC. Its protein is CASSGSWVGETQYF. The rearrangement joins TRBV7-2 to TRBJ2-5; no clear D gene. Germline loops: CDR1 SGHTA, CDR2 FQGNSA. Trimming removed 5 bases at V and 5 bases at J, with 15 bases between. This CDR3 has 14 residues.

The rearrangement uses TRBV7-8 and TRBJ2-2, with 7 positions matching TRBD1. V dropped 3 bases and J dropped 5; count of bases not matched to a gene: 12. This CDR3 has 17 residues. Germline V gene data show CDR1 as SGHVS and CDR2 as FQNEAQ. CDR3 in DNA: TGTGCCAGCAGCTTTAGAGGGGACAGTGAGGGGACCGGGGAGCTGTTTTTT. This sequence encodes CASSFRGDSEGTGELFF.

This rearrangement joins TRBV27 to TRBJ1-5; 7 positions agree with TRBD1. The CDR3 covers 16 residues. CDR1 MNHEY and CDR2 SMNVEV come from the germline V gene (reference sequence). The V and J ends lost 0 bases and 7 bases, in that order; junction bases with no gene match: 9. The CDR3 loop reads CASSLSGETGNQPQHF. For the CDR3, the DNA is TGTGCCAGCAGTTTATCGGGGGAGACAGGGAACCAGCCCCAGCATTTT.

The chain links TRBV18 to TRBJ1-1, with unresolved D. The CDR3 is 13 amino acids. V was cut by 6 bases and J by 3 bases, with 11 bases left in between. Germline V CDR1 and CDR2: KGHSH, LQKENI. The CDR3 spells CASSPRPDTEAFF. The DNA of the CDR3 is TGTGCCAGCTCCCCGAGGCCCGACACTGAAGCTTTCTTT.

This clonotype was seen only a few times. The rearrangement joins TRBV12-3 or TRBV12-4 to TRBJ2-3, with 9 bases fitting TRBD2. The trim removed 3 bases at V and 6 bases at J, leaving 10 bases unmatched. The CDR3 is 16 amino acids. The CDR3 DNA is TGTGCCAGCAGTTTTGGTGTGGCGGGGGGGCCCGATACGCAGTATTTT. This translates into CASSFGVAGGPDTQYF.

There are a few counts of this clonotype. The rearrangement joins TRBV12-3 or TRBV12-4 to TRBJ2-3; D not certain. This CDR3 region has 15 residues. Trimming shortened V by 3 bases and J by 0 bases, and 10 bases separated the two germline ends. Here the CDR3 DNA reads TGTGCCAGCAGTTTTTCGGCGGATAGCACAGATACGCAGTATTTT. It is translated as CASSFSADSTDTQYF.

The chain uses TRBV20-1 and TRBJ2-1, with 12 bases lining up with TRBD2. The germline CDR1 and CDR2 sequences are DFQATT and SNEGSKA (reference sequence). The CDR3 is 15 residues long. The V and J ends lost 2 bases and 2 bases, in that order; junction bases with no gene match: 1. The CDR3 DNA is TGCAGTGCTAGAAGGACTAGCGGGGCCTACAATGAGCAGTTCTTC. As protein: CSARRTSGAYNEQFF.